The T cell receptor beta chain described here comes from a study of T cells expressing NK-cell markers. Study background: The study sequenced eight donors, seven HCMV-seropositive and one seronegative.

Worth noting for this clonotype: Antigen specificity is unknown.

Study-level results: The leading position in the CD3+CD56-NKG2C+ fraction of four donors also went to these clonotypes.

TCRdb reprocessed the 5' RACE reads and keeps a single row for each CDR3 protein, giving no DNA. The sample has about 400,000 distinct CDR3 sequences. The CDR3 length is 15 residues. Germline V gene lookup returns CDR1 MGHDK and CDR2 SYGVNS. J is TRBJ2-3 and V is TRBV25-1; no DNA is available, so the TRBD2 call from TCRdb remains unchecked. The sample consisted of blood T cells: a sorted CD56 or NKG2C T cell subset, CD4+ or CD8+ T cells, or bulk PBMC T cells (not recorded which). The TCR sequence derives from a woman between 45 and 65 years old in good health. This CDR3 reads CASTLAGGPGDTQYF.